The clone carrying this T cell receptor (beta chain) showed up just a few times. From the RT-PCR reads, TCRdb called clonotypes with MiXCR, one entry per CDR3 protein. The sample includes about 680,000 distinct CDR3 sequences, approximately 15% of them seen just once. The CDR3 has 17 amino acids. Germline CDR1 and CDR2: DFQATT and SNEGSKA (reference sequence). Trimming removed 3 bases at V and 0 bases at J, with 20 bases between. The sample comprised memory CD4+ T cells from blood. This sequence was found in a female donor in good health, serving as a healthy control. This chain connects TRBV20-1 to TRBJ1-1; a weak D match, TRBD1 (5 bases). CDR3 region: CSARDRTRDSLNTEAFF. DNA of the CDR3: TGCAGTGCTAGGGATCGGACAAGGGACTCCTTGAACACTGAAGCTTTCTTT.